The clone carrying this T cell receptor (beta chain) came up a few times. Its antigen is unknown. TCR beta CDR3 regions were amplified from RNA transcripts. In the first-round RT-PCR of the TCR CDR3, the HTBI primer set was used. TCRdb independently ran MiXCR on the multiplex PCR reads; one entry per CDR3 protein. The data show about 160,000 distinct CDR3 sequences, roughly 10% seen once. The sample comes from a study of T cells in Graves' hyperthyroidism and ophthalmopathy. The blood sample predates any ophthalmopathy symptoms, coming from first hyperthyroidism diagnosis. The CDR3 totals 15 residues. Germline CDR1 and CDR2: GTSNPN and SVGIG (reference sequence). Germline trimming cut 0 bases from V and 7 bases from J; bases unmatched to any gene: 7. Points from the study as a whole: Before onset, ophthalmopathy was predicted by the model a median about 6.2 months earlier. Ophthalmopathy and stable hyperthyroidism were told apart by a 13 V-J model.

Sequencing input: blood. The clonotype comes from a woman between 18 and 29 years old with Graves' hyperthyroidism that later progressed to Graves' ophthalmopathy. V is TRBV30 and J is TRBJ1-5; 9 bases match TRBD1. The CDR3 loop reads CAWSVGQGMGQPQHF. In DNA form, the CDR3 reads TGTGCCTGGAGTGTAGGACAGGGGATGGGGCAGCCCCAGCATTTT.